This T cell receptor beta chain was identified during a study of shared clonotypes between healthy human individuals. Study-wide findings and caveats: Donor scarcity curtailed the genetic and exposure-history diversity represented herein.

Per germline, CDR1 ENHRY and CDR2 SYGVKD. The CDR3 is 17 residues long. The J segment lost 3 bases and the V segment lost 0 bases, leaving 6 bases of the junction unmatched. As regards this clone: The antigen remains undetermined.

The protocol was immunoSEQ multiplex PCR, while the TCRdb copy is restricted to in-frame clones and leaves out a portion. This table holds about 520,000 clones, 70% to 85% found once. Those who donated were healthy HIV-negative adults, with no recent acute infections or vaccinations reported. Every contributor of samples was a Caucasian grown-up residing in Nashville, Tennessee. Roughly 92 million PBMCs were counted before genomic DNA extraction. This chain joins TRBV10-3 and TRBJ2-1; 9 bases line up with TRBD2. The source is a woman aged 40 to 50 in good health. Some clones in this sample may be carry-over from other donors' samples. Specimen: PBMCs. The CDR3 DNA reads TGTGCCATCAGTGAGTCTTCTAGCGGGGCCCGCTACAATGAGCAGTTCTTC. Amino acids: CAISESSSGARYNEQFF.